This TCR beta chain was identified during a study of regulatory T cells in long-lasting Graves disease (dated by TCRdb to the early 2020s). Background for the entire study: To count as having persistent Graves' disease, a patient had to have received antithyroid drug treatment for over 5 years with TSH receptor autoantibodies remaining persistently positive. This study used TCR sequencing and RNA sequencing of peripheral blood to compare persistent Graves' disease patients against newly diagnosed Graves' disease patients. The study was conducted in China and was registered as a clinical trial. A total of about 33 samples underwent TCR sequencing, from some 13 patients with persistent Graves' disease and around 20 patients with newly diagnosed Graves' disease. In the clinical cohort, patients with persistent Graves' disease had used antithyroid drugs for an average of roughly ten years. Beyond this particular receptor, the publication reports: A larger number of public clonotypes was shared among persistent patients (around 2,500) than among newly diagnosed patients (about 990). The authors acknowledged the small sample size as a limitation that may reduce accuracy. Persistent Graves' disease patients showed lower TCR Shannon entropy and fewer highly expanded clones than newly diagnosed patients, suggesting clonal expansion. Because the primary lesion, thyroid tissue, could not be accessed, the study looked at peripheral blood alone. Preferential use of TRBV28, TRBJ1-2 and TRBJ2-5 was observed in persistent disease, whereas TRBV20-1 and TRBJ2-1 were favored in newly diagnosed disease. Sequencing and analysis were restricted to the TCR beta chain.

Library preparation used multiplex PCR. The listed sequencing device is Illumina HiSeq 4000. To build TCR beta libraries, CDR3 regions were amplified by Arm-PCR using iRepertoire HTBI primers. Before sequencing, the PCR products underwent gel purification. Regarding the original processing steps: Gene usage analysis of CDR3 amino acid clonotypes relied on the roughly 64 TRBV and 13 to 15 TRBJ segments identified across samples. COPE and FqMerger were used to merge filtered high-quality paired reads into contigs. BLAST was used to align contigs to the IMGT TRBV, TRBD and TRBJ reference genes, and CDR3 was defined following IMGT. Any clonotype with a frequency above 0.1% was counted as a highly expanded clone. Repertoire diversity was measured by Shannon entropy, and V-J evenness by the Gini coefficient. Public clonotypes were defined as clonotypes shared by more than one individual. The raw public reads went through TCRdb reprocessing: fastp at Q25, MiXCR clone calling, in-frame beta chains kept. Every CDR3 protein is listed once, alongside the most common genes and DNA of its rows. What appears here as the V and J calls and clone size reflects TCRdb's work, not the paper's. This sample is represented by around 460,000 distinct CDR3 sequences; about 20% of them were singletons. The top ten clones comprise about 12% of the sample.

V loses 10 bases at its end and J loses 6 bases; junction bases beyond the gene matches: 11. The CDR3 has 14 amino acids, counting the end cysteine and phenylalanine. Of all the DNA, just the CDR3 is kept, 42 bases in frame from base 1. CDR1 MDHEN and CDR2 SYDVKM are derived from the germline V gene. This clonotype was picked up many times. The antigen it recognizes is unknown. No much larger clone exists at a distance of one base, and base qualities are not known. Taken with the paper, the label for time point translates to: persistent/refractory GD, antithyroid drugs over 5 years with positive TRAb. For both TCR sequencing and RNA sequencing, RNA was extracted from PBMCs in TRIzol. The diagnosis of Graves' disease was made according to American Thyroid Association guidelines. Recruitment of patients was carried out at an endocrinology department in Xi'an, China. Each patient gave approximately 9.7 milliliters of peripheral blood, collected in an EDTA anticoagulant tube. Ficoll Paque Plus density gradient separation was used to isolate PBMCs, and no additional T cell sorting was done. An Agilent 2100 Bioanalyzer and agarose gel were used to check RNA quality, while a NanoDrop 2000 measured RNA concentration.

Recombination linked TRBV28 to TRBJ2-1, and TRBD1 matches 8 of the central bases. Material: peripheral blood mononuclear cells (PBMCs), obtained when the disease was refractory, from a patient treated with antithyroid drugs. The receptor was derived from a female donor with Graves disease. At the DNA level, the sequence is TGTGCCACCTTGGACAGGGCGCGGATCAATGAGCAGTTCTTC. Its coded protein is CATLDRARINEQFF. The full variable domain, with segments outside the CDR3 supplied by the reference TRBV28 and TRBJ2-1 proteins, appears as DVKVTQSSRYLVKRTGEKVFLECVQDMDHENMFWYRQDPGLGLRLIYFSYDVKMKEKGDIPEGYSVSREKKERFSLILESASTNQTSMYLCATLDRARINEQFFGPGTRLTVL.